These 17 T cell receptor beta chains share one sample of origin, sequenced in a study of blood T cell repertoires in COVID-19. Only in-frame clones appear in the TCRdb table, and some are missing; sequencing was by immunoSEQ multiplex PCR. Among 100,000 to 150,000 clones listed, approximately 85% were seen once. The sample consisted of peripheral blood. These receptors were collected from an elderly woman with COVID-19, enrolled during active disease.

The rearrangement joins TRBV5-6 to TRBJ2-1; 10 nucleotides line up with TRBD1. Germline CDR1 SGHDT, CDR2 YYEEEE. V dropped 4 bases and J dropped 7; count of bases not matched to a gene: 8. The CDR3 is 15 amino acids. The CDR3 DNA reads as TGTGCCAGCAGCCAGGACAGGGGGAGTTTGAATGAGCAGTTCTTC. Residues: CASSQDRGSLNEQFF.

This chain joins TRBV6-2 or TRBV6-3 and TRBJ1-4; no definite D call. CDR1 is MNHEY, CDR2 SVGEGT, per germline. Trimming shortened V by 6 bases and J by 3 bases, and 14 bases separated the two germline ends. CDR3 length: 15 residues. The CDR3 region has the DNA TGTGCCAGCAGCCCGCTGTGGCCAGCTAATGAAAAACTGTTTTTT. It yields the protein CASSPLWPANEKLFF.

The J gene is TRBJ1-3, the V gene TRBV9, with a tentative D call TRBD1 (5 bases). The V end was cut by 6 bases, the J end by 0 bases, with 19 bases between. This CDR3 spans 17 amino acids. CDR1 and CDR2 from the germline V gene are SGDLS and YYNGEE. The CDR3 DNA sequence: TGTGCCAGCATGTTTAGGAGACAGTCGGACTCTGGAAACACCATATATTTT. It codes for CASMFRRQSDSGNTIYF.

The V and J genes are TRBV4-2 and TRBJ1-4; TRBD1 aligns across 8 bases. V gave up 0 bases and J gave up 1 base; unmatched junction bases: 7. This CDR3 is 18 amino acids long. Germline CDR1 and CDR2: LGHNA and YNFKEQ. CDR3 sequence: CASSQDLAGGITNEKLFF. CDR3 nucleotides: TGTGCCAGCAGCCAAGATCTGGCAGGGGGCATAACTAATGAAAAACTGTTTTTT.

The chain uses TRBV2 and TRBJ1-5; D might be TRBD1 (6 bases). The V gene lost 5 bases and the J gene lost 6 bases, with 11 bases spanning the gap. This CDR3 comprises 13 residues. Germline V gives CDR1 SNHLY, CDR2 FYNNEI. Here the CDR3 DNA reads TGTGCCAGCAGTCCCGAGGGGGTTCAGCCCCAGCATTTT. Translation: CASSPEGVQPQHF.

A single count supports this clone. The rearrangement links TRBV10-3 to TRBJ1-1; 8 nucleotides match TRBD1. The V segment lost 3 bases and the J segment 2 bases; nucleotides outside the gene matches: 5. The CDR3 consists of 15 residues. The germline gives CDR1 ENHRY, CDR2 SYGVKD. CDR3 protein: CAISEFDRGNTEAFF. The CDR3, as DNA: TGTGCCATCAGTGAATTCGACAGGGGTAACACTGAAGCTTTCTTT.

This rearrangement joins TRBV5-6 to TRBJ1-3; no clear D gene. The V gene's germline CDR1 is SGHDT and CDR2 YYEEEE. The CDR3 consists of 16 residues. Trimming cost V 0 bases and J 0 bases, with 10 bases left between them. Here the CDR3 reads CASSLVAASSGNTIYF. DNA of the CDR3: TGTGCCAGCAGCTTGGTTGCGGCAAGCTCTGGAAACACCATATATTTT.

The V and J genes are TRBV5-6 and TRBJ2-7, with 8 bases identical to TRBD2. CDR1 SGHDT and CDR2 YYEEEE come from the germline V gene. CDR3 length: 15 residues. Unmatched junction bases numbered 7, after V lost 2 bases and J lost 3 bases. CDR3 protein: CASSFAGGLIYEQYF. DNA for the CDR3: TGTGCCAGCAGCTTCGCGGGAGGACTGATCTACGAGCAGTACTTC.

This sequence joins TRBV6-4 and TRBJ2-1; 12 positions agree with TRBD2. Germline V CDR1 and CDR2: MRHNA, SNTAGT. V gave up 6 bases and J gave up 5 bases; unmatched junction bases: 8. The CDR3 sequence is 16 residues long. CDR3 residues: CASSQTSGRGHNEQFF. CDR3 bases: TGTGCCAGCAGCCAGACTAGCGGGAGAGGGCACAATGAGCAGTTCTTC.

The chain uses TRBV28 and TRBJ2-7; possible D gene TRBD1, 6 bases. Per germline, CDR1 MDHEN and CDR2 SYDVKM. The CDR3 totals 13 residues. Trimming took off 6 bases at V and 3 bases at J, with 12 bases between the two ends. The CDR3, as DNA: TGTGCCAGCAGCCTAGGGGGAGACTACGAGCAGTACTTC. It translates to CASSLGGDYEQYF. The full variable domain, its missing parts supplied by reference TRBV28 and TRBJ2-7, is DVKVTQSSRYLVKRTGEKVFLECVQDMDHENMFWYRQDPGLGLRLIYFSYDVKMKEKGDIPEGYSVSREKKERFSLILESASTNQTSMYLCASSLGGDYEQYFGPGTRLTVT.

V and J are TRBV5-5 and TRBJ1-5; possibly TRBD1 for D (6 bases). V was clipped by 2 bases and J by 1 base, with 10 bases between them. The germline gives CDR1 SGHKS, CDR2 YYEKEE (reference sequence). The CDR3 runs 15 residues. The CDR3 DNA follows: TGTGCCAGCAGCTTAGACAGGTTAAGCAATCAGCCCCAGCATTTT. This translates into CASSLDRLSNQPQHF.

The chain links TRBV28 to TRBJ1-1, with D unresolved. CDR1 MDHEN and CDR2 SYDVKM come from the germline V gene. V dropped 5 bases and J dropped 5 bases, with 9 bases sitting between them. This CDR3 comprises 12 residues. The chain's CDR3 is CASSLQETEAFF. CDR3 bases: TGTGCCAGCAGTCTTCAAGAGACTGAAGCTTTCTTT.

The chain is built from TRBV7-8 and TRBJ2-3; 7 bases line up with TRBD2. Germline V gene data show CDR1 as SGHVS and CDR2 as FQNEAQ. V shed 1 base, J shed 2 bases, and the junction held 12 bases outside the gene matches. The CDR3 is 18 amino acids. CDR3 sequence reads: CASSLVGLSGTHTDTQYF. CDR3 coding DNA: TGTGCCAGCAGCTTAGTTGGACTGAGCGGGACCCACACAGATACGCAGTATTTT.

The chain couples TRBV29-1 to TRBJ1-5, with 7 positions matching TRBD1. Germline-derived CDR1 and CDR2 are SQVTM and ANQGSEA. V shed 7 bases and J 4 bases; nucleotides not matched to a gene: 7. CDR3 length: 13 amino acids. CDR3 sequence (DNA): TGCAGCGCATCGACAGGGATTAATCAGCCCCAGCATTTT. Its protein is CSASTGINQPQHF.

This clone was seen once. The rearrangement uses TRBV4-2 and TRBJ1-1, with unresolved D. CDR1 is LGHNA and CDR2 is YNFKEQ in the germline V gene. The CDR3 covers 14 residues. Between the trimmed V and J ends, which lost 1 base and 1 base, there was a span of 7 bases. The CDR3 coding sequence is TGTGCCAGCAGCCAAGGTACTGCGAACACTGAAGCTTTCTTT. Protein product: CASSQGTANTEAFF.

The chain recombines TRBV5-4 with TRBJ2-5, with D uncertain. CDR1 is SGHNT, CDR2 YYREEE, per germline (reference sequence). This CDR3 is 13 amino acids long. The V and J ends lost 4 bases and 5 bases respectively, with 12 bases between them. CDR3 protein: CASSPGRSETQYF. The CDR3 nucleotides are TGTGCCAGCAGCCCTGGCCGGAGTGAGACCCAGTACTTC.

The chain links TRBV7-2 to TRBJ1-3; D is ambiguous. From germline, CDR1 is SGHTA and CDR2 FQGNSA. This CDR3 region has 16 residues. The V and J ends lost 2 bases and 1 base respectively, with 12 bases between them. CDR3 sequence (DNA): TGTGCCAGCAGCTTATCCGCTCCGGGGTCTGGAAACACCATATATTTT. Translating gives CASSLSAPGSGNTIYF.